What follows is one T cell receptor beta chain and its context. Antigen specificity is unknown. Trimming took off 7 bases at V and 1 base at J, with 13 bases between the two ends. This CDR3 is 14 amino acids long. Germline CDR1 is SNHLY and CDR2 is FYNNEI. These data come from a study of T cell repertoires in cytomegalovirus infection. General study findings and limits: The response measured ex vivo was dominated by TCR beta clonotypes (HLA-C-restricted and CMV-specific).

Each CDR3 protein gets one entry after TCRdb re-called the reads with MiXCR. The data show hundreds of thousands of distinct CDR3 sequences, roughly a quarter seen once. The V and J genes are TRBV2 and TRBJ2-5; D is possibly TRBD1 (6 bases). Material for sequencing was CD8+ T cells from PBMCs. The clonotype comes from a human donor in good health (CMV status not recorded). Some clones in this sample may be carry-over from other donors' samples. CDR3 coding DNA: TGTGCCAGCAATAGGGGGATAGGCCAAGAGACCCAGTACTTC. It is translated as CASNRGIGQETQYF.